The 28 T cell receptor beta chains reported below all come from one sample, sequenced in a study of T-cell memory formation after mild COVID-19. TCRdb analysed the 5' RACE reads with MiXCR anew, one entry per CDR3 protein. This sample yields about 140,000 distinct CDR3 sequences, of which more than 12% are seen a single time; around an eighth belongs to the top ten. The sample taken for sequencing was PBMCs or a T cell subset sorted from them (not recorded which). These receptors were taken from an adult woman who had mild COVID-19 (a few samples of this study predate the infection). Cell type and time point are not known.

This clonotype occurred many times. J is TRBJ2-7 and V is TRBV3-1; weak D call: TRBD1 (5 bases). The CDR3 loop spans 15 amino acids. V gave up 3 bases and J gave up 0 bases, with 12 bases separating them. In germline, CDR1 is LGHDT, CDR2 YNNKEL (reference sequence). The CDR3 protein is CASSQGQISSYEQYF. CDR3 coding DNA: TGTGCCAGCAGCCAGGGGCAGATTAGCTCCTACGAGCAGTACTTC.

This clonotype was counted only a few times. CDR3 residues: CASSYLTNDRAVETQYF. The CDR3 nucleotides read TGTGCCAGCAGTTACCTCACAAACGACAGGGCCGTCGAGACCCAGTACTTC. This chain links TRBV6-5 with TRBJ2-5; TRBD1 aligns across 7 bases. J gave up 5 bases and V 2 bases, and 14 bases lay outside the gene matches. There are 17 residues in the CDR3. CDR1 and CDR2 (germline): MNHEY, SVGAGI.

This clonotype was seen a handful of times. J is TRBJ1-2 and V is TRBV5-5; D not certain. V was shortened by 3 bases and J by 8 bases, with 14 bases between the two germline ends. The CDR3 extends over 13 amino acids. Germline V gives CDR1 SGHKS, CDR2 YYEKEE (reference sequence). In nucleotides, the CDR3 is TGTGCCAGCAGCTCCGAGGCGGGGTCCGGCTACACCTTC. Its protein is CASSSEAGSGYTF.

This chain uses TRBV5-5 with TRBJ1-2; TRBD1 aligns across 8 bases. V lost 4 bases, J lost 5 bases, and 7 bases stayed unmatched. The length of the CDR3 is 14 residues. The V gene's germline CDR1 is SGHKS and CDR2 YYEKEE (reference sequence). The CDR3, as DNA: TGTGCCAGCAGCAACAGACAGGGGAATTATGGCTACACCTTC. It codes for CASSNRQGNYGYTF.

The chain has TRBV27 and TRBJ2-5, with TRBD2 matching over 7 bases. CDR3 length equals 12 residues. V lost 5 bases, J lost 7 bases, and 4 bases stayed unmatched. Germline CDR1 and CDR2: MNHEY and SMNVEV (reference sequence). The CDR3 DNA follows: TGTGCCAGCAGTATAGCGGGCGGGACCCAGTACTTC. Its translation is CASSIAGGTQYF.

This clonotype has just a few counts. The CDR3 region is CASSLGLGSNQPQHF. Here the CDR3 DNA reads TGCGCCAGCAGCTTAGGGTTGGGGAGCAATCAGCCCCAGCATTTT. The V gene is TRBV5-1, the J gene TRBJ1-5; D gene unclear. V was cut by 2 bases and J by 1 base, with 10 bases left in between. Germline V gene lookup returns CDR1 SGHRS and CDR2 YFSETQ. The CDR3 covers 15 residues.

This clonotype was counted a few times. The genes are TRBV5-6 and TRBJ1-5; D possibly corresponds to TRBD1 (5 bases). CDR3 length: 15 amino acids. Germline-derived CDR1 and CDR2 are SGHDT and YYEEEE. V was pared by 1 base and J by 3 bases, with 11 bases between. This chain's CDR3 is CASSLWAGANQPQHF. The CDR3 DNA reads as TGTGCCAGCAGCTTGTGGGCCGGGGCCAATCAGCCCCAGCATTTT.

This clonotype was detected only a few times. J is TRBJ1-1 and V is TRBV7-9; D is uncertain. The CDR3 has 13 amino acids. V lost 5 bases and J 0 bases, leaving 7 bases between the germline ends. Germline CDR1 and CDR2: SEHNR and FQNEAQ (reference sequence). The CDR3 nucleotides read TGTGCCAGCAGCACCCGAATGAACACTGAAGCTTTCTTT. Translated: CASSTRMNTEAFF.

V is TRBV5-1 and J is TRBJ2-7, with TRBD2 identical over 9 bases. Trimming removed 0 bases from V and 3 bases from J; junction bases left unmatched: 4. Germline CDR1 reads SGHRS; CDR2 reads YFSETQ. The CDR3 extends over 15 amino acids. CDR3 sequence reads: CASSLVAGEIYEQYF. CDR3 nucleotide sequence: TGCGCCAGCAGCTTGGTAGCGGGAGAGATCTACGAGCAGTACTTC.

Comments on this clonotype: Relative to the germline gene, one junction end is altered; a read error may explain this. The rearrangement uses TRBV6-5 and TRBJ1-2; D is unclear. The CDR3 is 14 residues long. The germline CDR1 and CDR2 sequences are MNHEY and SVGAGI. The CDR3: CASTYRGLSAGYTF. CDR3 bases: TGTGCCAGCACTTACCGTGGACTTAGCGCTGGCTACACCTTC.

This clonotype was counted at least ten times. This chain uses TRBV5-1 with TRBJ2-7, with D perhaps matching TRBD1 or TRBD2 (5 bases each). Deletions cut 1 base from V and 5 bases from J, with 13 bases between. The CDR3 consists of 14 residues. Per the germline V gene, CDR1 is SGHRS and CDR2 is YFSETQ. The CDR3 protein is CASSLLQAGHEQYF. In DNA, the CDR3 is TGCGCCAGCAGCTTGCTACAGGCGGGCCACGAGCAGTACTTC.

The CDR3 sequence: CATSLTGGAYNEQFF. CDR3 in DNA: TGTGCCACCAGCCTAACGGGAGGGGCCTACAATGAGCAGTTCTTC. V usage is TRBV15 and J usage is TRBJ2-1; 8 nucleotides align to TRBD2. Germline V gives CDR1 LNHNV, CDR2 YYDKDF (reference sequence). V was clipped by 5 bases and J by 2 bases; unmatched bases: 5. The CDR3 covers 15 residues. The full variable domain, completed using reference TRBV15 and TRBJ2-1, is DAMVIQNPRYQVTQFGKPVTLSCSQTLNHNVMYWYQQKSSQAPKLLFHYYDKDFNNEADTPDNFQSRRPNTSFCFLDIRSPGLGDTAMYLCATSLTGGAYNEQFFGPGTRLTVL.

The V gene is TRBV6-2 or TRBV6-3, the J gene TRBJ1-1, with D unclear. CDR1 is MNHEY and CDR2 is SVGEGT in the germline V gene. Trimming stripped 0 bases from V and 0 bases from J, with 8 bases between. The CDR3 runs 15 residues. CDR3 DNA sequence: TGTGCCAGCAGTTACTCTCTGGGAATGAACACTGAAGCTTTCTTT. Its translation: CASSYSLGMNTEAFF.

The chain carries TRBV11-2 and TRBJ2-5; 8 bases agree with TRBD2. Germline lookup yields CDR1 SGHAT and CDR2 FQNNGV. V trimming: 8 bases; J trimming: 2 bases; junction bases outside the gene matches: 13. The CDR3 extends over 16 amino acids. The CDR3 DNA reads as TGTGCCAGCCAGGACGGGAGGGCCATTCTGCAAGAGACCCAGTACTTC. Translated: CASQDGRAILQETQYF.

This rearrangement joins TRBV7-9 to TRBJ2-7; D may be TRBD2 (6 bases). CDR3 size: 13 residues. V was shortened by 5 bases and J by 0 bases, with 8 bases between the two germline ends. Germline loops: CDR1 SEHNR, CDR2 FQNEAQ (reference sequence). CDR3 DNA sequence: TGTGCCAGCAGCGGAGGGTTCTCCTACGAGCAGTACTTC. Its translation: CASSGGFSYEQYF.

This clonotype was picked up a small number of times. J is TRBJ2-5 and V is TRBV5-1, with a weak D call TRBD1 (7 bases). The CDR3 runs 14 residues. The germline CDR1 and CDR2 sequences are SGHRS and YFSETQ. V lost 4 bases to trimming and J lost 4 bases, with 14 bases between them. This CDR3 is CASSLGGGAETQYF. In DNA form, the CDR3 reads TGCGCCAGCAGCCTAGGAGGGGGCGCAGAGACCCAGTACTTC.

In this sample, this clonotype turned up a few times. The V and J genes are TRBV7-9 and TRBJ2-2; D is ambiguous. CDR1 SEHNR and CDR2 FQNEAQ come from the germline V gene (reference sequence). The CDR3 has 18 residues. The V gene lost 1 base and the J gene lost 4 bases, with 19 bases spanning the gap. The CDR3 reads CASSLVGGGNFLTGELFF. The CDR3, as DNA: TGTGCCAGCAGCTTAGTCGGTGGTGGGAACTTCCTCACCGGGGAGCTGTTTTTT.

The CDR3 DNA reads as TGTGCCAGCAGCCCCACGTCAGGGAGTCAGCCCCAGCATTTT. Residues: CASSPTSGSQPQHF. J is TRBJ1-5 and V is TRBV6-6; TRBD1 might be the D (5 bases). V dropped 6 bases and J dropped 6 bases, with 15 bases sitting between them. This CDR3 has 14 residues. CDR1 MNHNY and CDR2 SVGAGI come from the germline V gene (reference sequence).

This sequence joins TRBV24-1 and TRBJ2-1; TRBD1 might be the D (5 bases). The CDR3 consists of 15 residues. Germline lookup yields CDR1 KGHDR and CDR2 SFDVKD. The V end lost 4 bases, the J end lost 5 bases, and 14 bases lay between the germline ends. This chain's CDR3 is CATSENDSSDNEQFF. Here the CDR3 DNA reads TGTGCCACCAGTGAGAATGACAGTTCAGACAATGAGCAGTTCTTC.

The J gene is TRBJ1-3, the V gene TRBV5-1; D remains ambiguous. Germline V CDR1 and CDR2: SGHRS, YFSETQ. Trimming took off 0 bases at V and 7 bases at J, with 14 bases between the two ends. The CDR3 is 15 amino acids. CDR3 amino acids: CASSLEPLGLNTIYF. The CDR3 coding sequence is TGCGCCAGCAGCTTGGAACCTTTAGGGTTGAACACCATATATTTT. Complete variable domain (other parts from reference TRBV5-1 and TRBJ1-3): KAGVTQTPRYLIKTRGQQVTLSCSPISGHRSVSWYQQTPGQGLQFLFEYFSETQRNKGNFPGRFSGRQFSNSRSEMNVSTLELGDSALYLCASSLEPLGLNTIYFGEGSWLTVV.

The chain links TRBV4-2 to TRBJ1-5; possible D gene TRBD1, 6 bases. The V end was cut by 0 bases, the J end by 3 bases, with 12 bases between. The germline V gene encodes CDR1 LGHNA and CDR2 YNFKEQ. This CDR3 spans 16 amino acids. The DNA of the CDR3 is TGTGCCAGCAGCCAAGATAAGGGGGGACACAATCAGCCCCAGCATTTT. This gives the protein CASSQDKGGHNQPQHF.

V and J are TRBV7-8 and TRBJ2-5; D is unclear. Trimming shortened V by 0 bases and J by 2 bases, and 7 bases separated the two germline ends. The CDR3 spans 14 residues. Germline V gives CDR1 SGHVS, CDR2 FQNEAQ. CDR3 bases: TGTGCCAGCAGCTTAGCGAGCCCTCAAGAGACCCAGTACTTC. Protein: CASSLASPQETQYF.

This clonotype was observed a few times. The chain uses TRBV5-1 and TRBJ2-2, with a possible D match to TRBD2 (6 bases). The length of the CDR3 is 14 residues. V dropped 5 bases and J dropped 10 bases, with 18 bases sitting between them. Germline CDR1 and CDR2: SGHRS and YFSETQ. CDR3 in amino acids: CASRLSGSSKELFF. CDR3 in DNA: TGCGCCAGCAGGCTGAGCGGGTCGTCAAAGGAGCTGTTTTTT.

This clonotype was seen more than once but under ten times. V gene TRBV29-1 combines with J gene TRBJ2-1, with unresolved D. CDR1 is SQVTM and CDR2 is ANQGSEA in the germline V gene. The germline V and J ends were trimmed by 4 bases and 8 bases, with 12 bases remaining between them. The CDR3 loop spans 12 amino acids. The CDR3 DNA is TGCAGCGTTGTTGGCGCCAGCCATGAGCAGTTCTTC. Translated, it gives CSVVGASHEQFF.

J is TRBJ2-7 and V is TRBV19; 11 positions match TRBD2. Germline V gene sequence: CDR1 LNHDA, CDR2 SQIVND (reference sequence). V trimming: 5 bases; J trimming: 5 bases; junction bases outside the gene matches: 14. CDR3 length: 17 residues. CDR3 region: CASSLTLLAGGRHEQYF. CDR3 bases: TGTGCCAGTAGTCTCACCCTTCTAGCGGGAGGCCGCCACGAGCAGTACTTC.

This chain connects TRBV24-1 to TRBJ2-2; D is uncertain. Trimming removed 5 bases at V and 5 bases at J, with 14 bases between. Germline V CDR1 and CDR2: KGHDR, SFDVKD. The CDR3 contains 15 residues. The CDR3 reads CATSARPIGTGELFF. The CDR3 DNA reads TGTGCCACCAGTGCTAGACCCATAGGGACCGGGGAGCTGTTTTTT.

The chain uses TRBV9 and TRBJ2-5, with D possibly matching TRBD2 (6 bases). CDR3 length: 13 amino acids. Germline V gene lookup returns CDR1 SGDLS and CDR2 YYNGEE. Trimming removed 4 bases at V and 7 bases at J, with 14 bases between. The CDR3 sequence is CASSPGTLGTQYF. The CDR3, as DNA: TGTGCCAGCAGCCCAGGGACTCTCGGGACCCAGTACTTC.

This clonotype was observed many times. V gene TRBV24-1 combines with J gene TRBJ1-5, with 9 nucleotides matching TRBD1. Trimming took 5 bases from V and 0 from J; bases not matched to a gene: 4. The V gene's germline CDR1 is KGHDR and CDR2 SFDVKD. The CDR3 is 16 amino acids. This CDR3 reads CATSADRGYSNQPQHF. CDR3 in DNA: TGTGCCACCAGTGCGGACAGGGGTTATAGCAATCAGCCCCAGCATTTT.